Shown below are 18 T cell receptor beta chains from a single sample sequenced in a study of CD8 T cells in Susac syndrome. Reverse transcription of about 0.45 to 1 ug RNA was performed with random hexamers. TCRdb recomputed calls from the immunoSEQ multiplex PCR reads with MiXCR, one row per CDR3 protein. The sample has 75,000 to 95,000 distinct CDR3 sequences, approximately 95% seen once; the top ten hold less than 0.6%. The sequenced sample consisted of CD8+ T cells from PBMCs. The receptors come from a human donor with Susac syndrome.

The chain combines TRBV5-1 with TRBJ1-1; D is uncertain. The CDR3 runs 16 residues. CDR1 is SGHRS and CDR2 is YFSETQ in the germline V gene. The V and J ends lost 3 bases and 0 bases respectively, with 15 bases between them. The CDR3 region is CASSYSNRYMNTEAFF. DNA of the CDR3: TGCGCCAGCAGCTATTCGAACAGATACATGAACACTGAAGCTTTCTTT.

The chain uses TRBV6-5 and TRBJ2-3, with 7 bases lining up with TRBD2. The junction had 7 bases not matched to a gene; V was cut back by 3 bases and J by 1 base. This CDR3 comprises 16 residues. Germline loops: CDR1 MNHEY, CDR2 SVGAGI. The CDR3 region is CASSYKRGGGTDTQYF. The CDR3 nucleotides read TGTGCCAGCAGTTATAAGCGGGGTGGTGGCACAGATACGCAGTATTTT.

The chain is built from TRBV7-8 and TRBJ2-3; TRBD2 matches 9 bases. The CDR3 sequence is 20 residues long. The germline gives CDR1 SGHVS, CDR2 FQNEAQ. V lost 2 bases to trimming and J lost 2 bases; unmatched junction nucleotides: 17. The CDR3 DNA reads as TGTGCCAGCAGCTTATTAGGCCACCCGGCTAGCGGGGTCTACACAGATACGCAGTATTTT. Its protein product is CASSLLGHPASGVYTDTQYF.

The chain recombines TRBV27 with TRBJ1-6; maybe TRBD1 (6 bases). This CDR3 has 16 residues. The germline gives CDR1 MNHEY, CDR2 SMNVEV (reference sequence). Trimming left V 2 bases short and J 4 bases short, with 12 bases between. The CDR3 loop is CASSLGTGRYNSPLHF. Written as DNA, the CDR3 is TGTGCCAGCAGTTTAGGCACAGGGCGGTATAATTCACCCCTCCACTTT.

This sequence joins TRBV5-1 and TRBJ2-1; 11 nucleotides match TRBD2. J was trimmed by 0 bases and V by 4 bases; bases with no gene match: 6. The CDR3 sequence is 17 residues long. CDR1 and CDR2 from the germline V gene are SGHRS and YFSETQ. In nucleotides, the CDR3 is TGCGCCAGCAGCATGACTAGCGGGGTGAGCTCCTACAATGAGCAGTTCTTC. As protein: CASSMTSGVSSYNEQFF.

The rearrangement links TRBV5-1 to TRBJ1-2, with 7 bases identical to TRBD1. From germline, CDR1 is SGHRS and CDR2 YFSETQ. Trimming took 3 bases from V and 4 from J; bases not matched to a gene: 6. The CDR3 length is 14 residues. CDR3 region: CASSSQGGSYGYTF. The CDR3 DNA reads as TGCGCCAGCAGCTCCCAGGGGGGATCCTATGGCTACACCTTC.

This chain connects TRBV29-1 to TRBJ2-2; D is uncertain. Germline lookup yields CDR1 SQVTM and CDR2 ANQGSEA. Between the trimmed V and J ends, which lost 7 bases and 4 bases, there was a span of 13 bases. This CDR3 contains 13 residues. The CDR3 reads CSALFPSTGELFF. The CDR3 DNA follows: TGCAGCGCCCTTTTCCCTTCCACCGGGGAGCTGTTTTTT.

This sequence joins TRBV9 and TRBJ2-1; the D is unclear. CDR3 length: 13 amino acids. Germline lookup yields CDR1 SGDLS and CDR2 YYNGEE. Trimming left V 0 bases short and J 6 bases short, with 7 bases between. CDR3 sequence: CASSVGVTNEQFF. Written as DNA, the CDR3 is TGTGCCAGCAGCGTAGGGGTAACCAATGAGCAGTTCTTC.

The rearrangement links TRBV27 to TRBJ2-7; 8 bases line up with TRBD2. CDR3 length: 14 residues. Germline CDR1 reads MNHEY; CDR2 reads SMNVEV (reference sequence). V shed 5 bases and J 2 bases; nucleotides not matched to a gene: 5. The CDR3 DNA reads TGTGCCAGCAGTATGGGACTAGGGGCCTACGAGCAGTACTTC. It is translated as CASSMGLGAYEQYF.

The sample holds a few counts of this clonotype. The genes are TRBV27 and TRBJ1-5, with a tentative D call TRBD1 (6 bases). This CDR3 spans 14 amino acids. The V and J ends lost 5 bases and 6 bases respectively, with 14 bases between them. Germline lookup yields CDR1 MNHEY and CDR2 SMNVEV (reference sequence). Here the CDR3 DNA reads TGTGCCAGCAGTCTACAGGGAGTAGGTCAGCCCCAGCATTTT. It codes for CASSLQGVGQPQHF.

This CDR3 reads CASSPLWGRATGELFF. The CDR3 DNA is TGTGCCAGTAGCCCCCTTTGGGGCCGGGCCACCGGGGAGCTGTTTTTT. V and J are TRBV19 and TRBJ2-2; possible D gene TRBD1, 5 bases. V lost 6 bases, J lost 4 bases, and 18 bases lay in between. The CDR3 is 16 residues long. The germline gives CDR1 LNHDA, CDR2 SQIVND (reference sequence).

CDR3 sequence: CASSLTSGDSNQPQHF. In nucleotides, the CDR3 is TGTGCCAGCAGCTTAACGTCCGGGGATAGCAATCAGCCCCAGCATTTT. The chain carries TRBV11-2 and TRBJ1-5; D is uncertain. Trimming took 2 bases from V and 0 from J, leaving 11 bases between them. The CDR3 runs 16 residues. Germline lookup yields CDR1 SGHAT and CDR2 FQNNGV.

This clonotype was seen a single time. V is TRBV27 and J is TRBJ2-2; 15 bases fit TRBD2. The V segment lost 6 bases and the J segment 3 bases; nucleotides outside the gene matches: 5. CDR3 length: 17 residues. Germline CDR1 reads MNHEY; CDR2 reads SMNVEV (reference sequence). The CDR3 DNA reads as TGTGCCAGCAGAGGACTAGCGGGAGGGTCGGACACCGGGGAGCTGTTTTTT. It yields the protein CASRGLAGGSDTGELFF.

The rearrangement links TRBV5-1 to TRBJ2-5, with 8 bases aligning to TRBD2. The CDR3 is made up of 15 amino acids. Per germline, CDR1 SGHRS and CDR2 YFSETQ. Germline trimming cut 4 bases from V and 2 bases from J; bases unmatched to any gene: 7. The CDR3 protein is CASSLGLAGQETQYF. The CDR3 DNA follows: TGCGCCAGCAGCCTAGGACTAGCCGGGCAAGAGACCCAGTACTTC.

This chain links TRBV20-1 with TRBJ2-7; D might be TRBD2 (6 bases). Germline loops: CDR1 DFQATT, CDR2 SNEGSKA (reference sequence). Trimming pared 3 bases from V and 2 bases from J, leaving 8 bases between. The CDR3 consists of 12 residues. CDR3 sequence (DNA): TGCAGTGCTAGTGGGGAGGCCTACGAGCAGTACTTC. Protein sequence: CSASGEAYEQYF.

The V gene is TRBV9, the J gene TRBJ2-1; 10 bases align to TRBD2. V gave up 4 bases and J gave up 1 base; unmatched junction bases: 11. The CDR3 consists of 18 residues. Germline CDR1 reads SGDLS; CDR2 reads YYNGEE. The CDR3 bases are TGTGCCAGCAGCTACAACAGGGCTAGCGGGGGTTCCTACAATGAGCAGTTCTTC. The encoded protein is CASSYNRASGGSYNEQFF.

This clonotype was seen just once. The J gene is TRBJ2-3, the V gene TRBV29-1; TRBD2 matches 7 bases. Germline CDR1 and CDR2: SQVTM and ANQGSEA. V lost 3 bases, J lost 1 base, and 4 bases stayed unmatched. This CDR3 has 14 residues. CDR3 amino acids: CSVERGGGTDTQYF. For the CDR3, the DNA is TGCAGCGTTGAGAGGGGAGGGGGCACAGATACGCAGTATTTT.

The rearrangement links TRBV4-1 to TRBJ2-7; a possible D gene is TRBD2 (6 bases). The CDR3 covers 16 residues. V was trimmed by 1 base and J by 2 bases, leaving 15 bases between them. Germline V gene lookup returns CDR1 MGHRA and CDR2 YSYEKL. The CDR3 DNA reads TGCGCCAGCAGCCAAGTCGCGGGCGGGAAGACCTACGAGCAGTACTTC. Protein sequence: CASSQVAGGKTYEQYF.